This is a list of T cell receptor beta chains from one sample in a study of blood T cell repertoires in COVID-19. The protocol was immunoSEQ multiplex PCR, while the TCRdb copy is restricted to in-frame clones and leaves out a portion. The sample consists of more than 200,000 clones, roughly 91% of them appearing once. Material for sequencing was PBMCs or T cells enriched from blood (not recorded which). The receptors were sampled from a woman aged 30 to 39 who had recovered from COVID-19. Both conserved end residues are part of each CDR3. Fields, in order: J gene, CDR3 length, D gene, clone size, V gene, CDR3 DNA, CDR3 protein. A D gene is named only where the DNA matches it firmly. Some rows mark clone size as missing; the rest say once, few, many or name a class of expanded clone.

TRBJ2-3,14,TRBD2,NA,TRBV24-1,TGTGCCACCAGTGATGGCCTAGCGGGAGGGACGCAGTATTTT,CATSDGLAGGTQYF
TRBJ2-7,15,NA,NA,TRBV28,TGTGCCAGCAGACCGCCAGGGGAGCCCAGGTACGAGCAGTACTTC,CASRPPGEPRYEQYF
TRBJ1-1,13,NA,NA,TRBV12-3/TRBV12-4,TGTGCCAGCAGCAACACGAGACAGGCCGAAGCTTTCTTT,CASSNTRQAEAFF
TRBJ1-5,13,NA,NA,TRBV6-5,TGTGCCAGCAGTTACGACGAGGGTCAGCCCCAGCATTTT,CASSYDEGQPQHF
TRBJ2-1,16,TRBD2,NA,TRBV5-1,TGCGCCAGCAGCTTGGAGGCTAGCGGAGTCCGCAATGAGCAGTTCTTC,CASSLEASGVRNEQFF
TRBJ2-3,17,TRBD2,NA,TRBV9,TGTGCCAGCAGCACCCAACCTAGCGGAGGAGGGGCAGATACGCAGTATTTT,CASSTQPSGGGADTQYF
TRBJ1-2,15,NA,NA,TRBV30,TGTGCCTGGAGCGCCCTGGAGGGCGGAGGTGATGGCTACACCTTC,CAWSALEGGGDGYTF
TRBJ2-2,15,TRBD1,NA,TRBV5-5,TGTGCCAGCAGCTATGCCCCGGACAGGACCGGGGAGCTGTTTTTT,CASSYAPDRTGELFF
TRBJ2-7,13,NA,NA,TRBV3-1/TRBV3-2,TGTGCCAGCAGCCACCGGGGTTCTCTCGAGCAGTACTTC,CASSHRGSLEQYF
TRBJ2-1,17,NA,NA,TRBV9,TGTGCCAGCAGCGTACCCGAGGACAGAAGCTCCTACAATGAGCAGTTCTTC,CASSVPEDRSSYNEQFF
TRBJ1-5,16,NA,NA,TRBV28,TGTGCCAGCAGTTTAGTCCTACAGGTATCCGATCAGCCCCAGCATTTT,CASSLVLQVSDQPQHF
TRBJ2-7,15,NA,NA,TRBV2,TGTGCCAGCAGTGTCTCCCTTGGAGGGGCCCACGAGCAGTACTTC,CASSVSLGGAHEQYF
TRBJ1-4,14,NA,few,TRBV30,TGTGCCTGGAGTATGACAGGTTTAAATGAAAAACTGTTTTTT,CAWSMTGLNEKLFF
TRBJ2-6,15,NA,NA,TRBV3-1/TRBV3-2,TGTGCCAGTATTTCGAGGTCCTCTGGGGCCAACGTCCTGACTTTC,CASISRSSGANVLTF
TRBJ2-7,15,NA,NA,TRBV7-8,TGTGCCAGCAGCTTAGGGCGGTTTGGATCCTACGAGCAGTACTTC,CASSLGRFGSYEQYF
TRBJ2-7,11,TRBD2,NA,TRBV12-3/TRBV12-4,TGTGCCAGTAGCGGGCCCTACGAGCAGTACTTC,CASSGPYEQYF
TRBJ1-2,12,NA,NA,TRBV28,TGTGCCAGCGTCGAAGCGGACTATGGCTACACCTTC,CASVEADYGYTF
TRBJ2-5,13,TRBD2,few,TRBV3-1/TRBV3-2,TGTGCCAGCAGCGGGACTAGCTGGGAGACCCAGTACTTC,CASSGTSWETQYF
TRBJ1-1,15,NA,NA,TRBV4-3,TGCGCCAGCAGCCACGTGTGGGGGGGAGGCACTGAAGCTTTCTTT,CASSHVWGGGTEAFF
TRBJ1-5,13,NA,NA,TRBV28,TGTGCCACCTCCCGGGGGGGGAATCAGCCCCAGCATTTT,CATSRGGNQPQHF
TRBJ2-6,18,TRBD1,few,TRBV9,TGTGCCAGCAGCGAACATCAGGGACAGGGCGTTGGGGCCAACGTCCTGACTTTC,CASSEHQGQGVGANVLTF
TRBJ2-7,14,TRBD2,NA,TRBV16,TGTGCCAGCAGCCAATATGCTAGCGGGAGGGCCAGGTACTTC,CASSQYASGRARYF
TRBJ2-7,17,TRBD2,NA,TRBV6-2/TRBV6-3,TGTGCCAGCAGTTACAGGGTGGCGGGAGAGGTTTCCTACGAGCAGTACTTC,CASSYRVAGEVSYEQYF
TRBJ2-6,20,TRBD1,NA,TRBV6-2/TRBV6-3,TGTGCCAGCAGCCACAATCCCGGGACAGAGAGTTATACTGGGGCCAACGTCCTGACTTTC,CASSHNPGTESYTGANVLTF
TRBJ2-1,15,TRBD1,NA,TRBV30,TGTGCCTCTTCGCCCCGGGACAGGGGGTACAATGAGCAGTTCTTC,CASSPRDRGYNEQFF
TRBJ2-7,15,NA,NA,TRBV6-5,TGTGCCAGCAGTTACAGGGCAGGCGGGACCTACGAGCAGTACTTC,CASSYRAGGTYEQYF
TRBJ2-1,16,TRBD1,NA,TRBV24-1,TGTGCCACCAGTCCAAGACAGGGAAGCTCCTACAATGAGCAGTTCTTC,CATSPRQGSSYNEQFF
TRBJ2-1,15,TRBD2,NA,TRBV5-1,TGCGCCAGCAGCTTAGGACTAGCCTCCTACAATGAGCAGTTCTTC,CASSLGLASYNEQFF
TRBJ2-7,14,TRBD1,NA,TRBV19,TGTGCCAGTAGGACGGACAGGGAGTCCTACGAGCAGTACTTC,CASRTDRESYEQYF
TRBJ1-5,15,NA,once,TRBV28,TGTGCCAGCAGTTTGGGGCAGGTAAGCAATCAGCCCCAGCATTTT,CASSLGQVSNQPQHF
TRBJ1-2,14,NA,NA,TRBV21-1,TGTGCCAGCAGCCGTAGGGGGCGACGCGATGGCTACACCTTC,CASSRRGRRDGYTF
TRBJ1-1,15,TRBD1,NA,TRBV30,TGTGCCTGGAGTGTACGGGGACAGCCCAACACTGAAGCTTTCTTT,CAWSVRGQPNTEAFF
TRBJ1-2,13,NA,NA,TRBV5-4,TGTGCCTCAAGTTGGAGGGAGGAGGATGGCTACACCTTC,CASSWREEDGYTF
TRBJ1-1,14,NA,NA,TRBV7-7,TGTGCTAGCAGCTTATCGCCTAGCAGCACTGAAGCTTTCTTT,CASSLSPSSTEAFF
TRBJ1-1,16,TRBD1,NA,TRBV4-1,TGCGCCAGCAGCCCCCTCCCCGGGACAGTGAACACTGAAGCTTTCTTT,CASSPLPGTVNTEAFF
TRBJ2-2,12,NA,NA,TRBV10-3,TGTGCCATCTCGGGGGTAGCCGGGGAGCTGTTTTTT,CAISGVAGELFF
TRBJ1-2,12,NA,NA,TRBV11-2,TGTGCCAGCAGCTTAGAAGGGGGTGGCTACACCTTC,CASSLEGGGYTF
TRBJ2-3,17,TRBD2,NA,TRBV28,TGTGCCAGCAGACCGGGACTAGCGGGACGTAGCACAGATACGCAGTATTTT,CASRPGLAGRSTDTQYF
TRBJ1-2,15,NA,NA,TRBV19,TGTGCCAGTAGTATCGCGGTCGCTGACTATGGCGGCTACACCTTC,CASSIAVADYGGYTF
TRBJ1-3,13,NA,NA,TRBV12-3/TRBV12-4,TGTGCCAGCCGGGTGGACTCTGGAAACACCATATATTTT,CASRVDSGNTIYF
TRBJ2-2,14,TRBD1,NA,TRBV19,TGTGCCAGTAACCCGGACAGGGGAAGCGGGGAGCTGTTTTTT,CASNPDRGSGELFF
TRBJ2-5,13,NA,NA,TRBV6-5,TGTGCCAGCCGTTCGACAGTAGAAGAGACCCAGTACTTC,CASRSTVEETQYF
TRBJ1-1,16,NA,NA,TRBV5-4,TGTGCCAGCAGCTTTGGAGGCCTCAGGGGATGGACTGAAGCTTTCTTT,CASSFGGLRGWTEAFF
TRBJ1-6,14,NA,NA,TRBV11-2,TGTGCCAGCAGCTTTCCAGGGGCCGTTTCACCCCTCCACTTT,CASSFPGAVSPLHF
TRBJ1-1,13,NA,NA,TRBV24-1,TGTGCCACCAAGGGGCAGGGCGGCACTGAAGCTTTCTTT,CATKGQGGTEAFF
TRBJ1-2,14,NA,NA,TRBV9,TGTGCCAGCAGCCTCGCCGCTAACTCCTATGGCTACACCTTC,CASSLAANSYGYTF